The rows below give T cell receptor beta chains drawn from one sample of a study of identical twins. MiXCR was run by TCRdb on the 5' RACE reads, yielding one entry per CDR3 protein. The sample holds under 900,000 distinct CDR3 sequences; 10% to 15% are singletons and the top ten take around 1.5%. These records were also assigned to another study, of yellow fever vaccine responses in identical twins.

The sequenced sample consisted of PBMCs. The receptor set was obtained from a woman under 30 in good health. Both conserved end residues are part of each CDR3. A D gene is named only where the DNA matches it firmly. Part of the rows lack a size; the others show once, few, many or a class for expanded clones.

NA TRBD2 TRBJ2-7 TRBV5-6 CASSLRTSGYYSYEQYF TGTGCCAGCAGCTTGCGGACTAGCGGTTATTACTCCTACGAGCAGTACTTC
few NA TRBJ2-1 TRBV5-1 CASSSQLGPSLRGNEQFF TGCGCCAGCAGCTCTCAACTTGGTCCCTCCCTACGCGGCAATGAGCAGTTCTTC
NA NA TRBJ2-3 TRBV3-1 CASSPERDTSTDTQYF TGTGCCAGCAGCCCCGAGCGGGACACTAGCACAGATACGCAGTATTTT
NA NA TRBJ2-1 TRBV10-3 CAIRPGGTLTYEQFF TGTGCCATCAGGCCGGGCGGGACCCTTACATATGAGCAGTTCTTC
few TRBD1 TRBJ2-7 TRBV29-1 CSVAGQGTPGQYF TGCAGCGTCGCGGGACAGGGAACCCCAGGGCAGTACTTC
many TRBD2 TRBJ2-2 TRBV20-1 CSARVPGGSLRGNTGELFF TGCAGTGCTAGAGTCCCGGGCGGGAGCCTTCGGGGGAACACCGGGGAGCTGTTTTTT
NA NA TRBJ1-6 TRBV28 CASAGPGWRNSPLHF TGTGCCAGCGCAGGGCCGGGTTGGAGAAATTCACCCCTCCACTTT
few NA TRBJ2-7 TRBV20-1 CSARYAYEQYF TGCAGTGCTAGATACGCCTACGAGCAGTACTTC
NA TRBD1 TRBJ2-1 TRBV3-1 CASSPWDRYNEQFF TGTGCCAGCAGCCCTTGGGACAGATACAATGAGCAGTTCTTC
many NA TRBJ1-3 TRBV12-3/TRBV12-4 CASSLREVGPSGNTIYF TGTGCCAGCAGTTTAAGGGAAGTCGGCCCCTCTGGAAACACCATATATTTT
NA NA TRBJ1-4 TRBV7-6 CASSLESAIDNEKLFF TGTGCCAGCAGCTTAGAGTCGGCGATAGATAATGAAAAACTGTTTTTT
few TRBD2 TRBJ2-4 TRBV11-2 CASSSGGGRPMVQYF TGTGCCAGCAGCTCCGGGGGGGGGCGCCCCATGGTTCAGTACTTC
NA NA TRBJ2-1 TRBV12-3/TRBV12-4 CASSSSGGGNEQFF TGTGCCAGCAGTTCCAGTGGGGGAGGCAATGAGCAGTTCTTC
many TRBD2 TRBJ2-1 TRBV25-1 CASSEKLSGDTYNEQFF TGTGCCAGCAGTGAAAAGCTTAGCGGGGACACCTACAATGAGCAGTTCTTC
few NA TRBJ1-4 TRBV6-5 CASSYWPLTANEKLFF TGTGCCAGCAGTTACTGGCCTCTGACGGCTAATGAAAAACTGTTTTTT
NA NA TRBJ1-2 TRBV28 CASRPRGLSYGYTF TGTGCCAGCAGGCCGCGGGGGCTAAGCTATGGCTACACCTTC
few TRBD1 TRBJ2-2 TRBV12-5 CASGLAAKTGQGADGELFF TGTGCTAGTGGTTTGGCGGCCAAGACGGGACAGGGGGCTGACGGGGAGCTGTTTTTT
NA NA TRBJ2-1 TRBV7-9 CASSLYRTDNEQFF TGTGCCAGCAGCTTATACAGGACAGACAATGAGCAGTTCTTC
NA NA TRBJ2-7 TRBV28 CASIVRENEQYF TGTGCCAGCATCGTAAGGGAAAACGAGCAGTACTTC
NA NA TRBJ2-5 TRBV11-2 CASSSDYKETQYF TGTGCCAGCAGCTCCGACTATAAAGAGACCCAGTACTTC
NA NA TRBJ2-1 TRBV7-8 CASSLVLASEQFF TGTGCCAGCAGCTTAGTATTAGCCAGTGAGCAGTTCTTC
few NA TRBJ1-2 TRBV12-3/TRBV12-4 CASNSGGGDGYTF TGTGCCAGCAATTCCGGCGGAGGGGATGGCTACACCTTC
few NA TRBJ2-3 TRBV7-9 CASSPTMADTQYF TGTGCCAGCAGCCCAACGATGGCGGATACGCAGTATTTT
many TRBD2 TRBJ2-1 TRBV7-9 CASSLSSGGGQFF TGTGCCAGCAGCTTAAGTTCCGGCGGGGGGCAGTTCTTC
few TRBD2 TRBJ2-3 TRBV11-2 CASSLVHISSGGHTDTQYF TGTGCCAGCAGCTTAGTCCATATCTCTAGCGGGGGGCACACAGATACGCAGTATTTT
few TRBD2 TRBJ2-1 TRBV3-1 CASGAGIPYNEQFF TGTGCCAGCGGAGCGGGGATCCCCTACAATGAGCAGTTCTTC
NA NA TRBJ2-2 TRBV5-6 CASTIRAWGPGTGELFF TGTGCCAGCACCATCAGAGCTTGGGGGCCAGGGACCGGGGAGCTGTTTTTT
NA TRBD2 TRBJ2-7 TRBV20-1 CSGRLAGVDEQYF TGCAGTGGGCGGCTAGCGGGAGTCGACGAGCAGTACTTC
few NA TRBJ1-5 TRBV7-8 CASSLEYTAYSNQPQHF TGTGCCAGCAGCTTAGAGTACACGGCTTATAGCAATCAGCCCCAGCATTTT
many TRBD1 TRBJ2-3 TRBV6-9 CARTAFGTEGDTQYF TGTGCCAGGACGGCTTTTGGGACAGAGGGGGATACGCAGTATTTT
many TRBD1 TRBJ2-5 TRBV29-1 CSATDLDRGETQYF TGCAGCGCGACCGACCTGGACAGGGGAGAGACCCAGTACTTC
many TRBD1 TRBJ1-1 TRBV5-1 CASSSGQGTEAFF TGCGCCAGCAGCTCGGGACAGGGAACTGAAGCTTTCTTT
NA NA TRBJ2-3 TRBV15 CATSKAEARTDTQYF TGTGCCACCAGTAAAGCGGAGGCCCGCACAGATACGCAGTATTTT
many NA TRBJ2-3 TRBV3-1 CASSQVGDTQYF TGCGCCAGCAGCCAAGTGGGCGATACGCAGTATTTT
few TRBD1 TRBJ1-1 TRBV29-1 CSVGFAGTANTEAFF TGCAGCGTTGGGTTCGCCGGGACAGCAAACACTGAAGCTTTCTTT
NA NA TRBJ1-1 TRBV11-2 CASSAEGVVNTEAFF TGTGCCAGCAGCGCAGAGGGGGTGGTGAACACTGAAGCTTTCTTT
NA NA TRBJ2-3 TRBV10-2 CASSDIQLLTISTDTQYF TGCGCCAGCAGTGACATACAACTATTGACAATTAGCACAGATACGCAGTATTTT
NA TRBD2 TRBJ2-3 TRBV28 CASSFRTSGIYLGTDTQYF TGTGCCAGCAGTTTCAGGACTAGCGGGATATATCTCGGCACAGATACGCAGTATTTT
few NA TRBJ2-3 TRBV5-1 CASSLVVGISTDTQYF TGCGCCAGCAGCTTGGTAGTCGGGATAAGCACAGATACGCAGTATTTT
few NA TRBJ2-2 TRBV7-2 CASSLAKVSWQRGTGELFF TGTGCCAGCAGCTTAGCGAAGGTTTCGTGGCAAAGGGGAACCGGGGAGCTGTTTTTT
few NA TRBJ2-6 TRBV10-3 CAISVGGANVLTF TGTGCCATCAGTGTGGGTGGGGCCAACGTCCTGACTTTC
few NA TRBJ2-3 TRBV11-2 CASSFLGDHTDTQYF TGTGCCAGCAGCTTCCTGGGGGACCACACAGATACGCAGTATTTT
many NA TRBJ2-2 TRBV12-3/TRBV12-4 CASSKPTLRTGELFF TGTGCCAGCAGTAAACCGACGCTCCGGACCGGGGAGCTGTTTTTT
many TRBD2 TRBJ2-4 TRBV2 CASSSTSLAKNIQYF TGTGCCAGCAGTTCGACTAGCCTAGCCAAAAACATTCAGTACTTC
NA NA TRBJ2-3 TRBV7-7 CASSLRGRATDTQYF TGTGCCAGCAGCTTACGGGGTAGAGCCACAGATACGCAGTATTTT
NA TRBD1 TRBJ2-1 TRBV7-9 CASSPTGSNNEQFF TGTGCCAGCAGCCCGACAGGGTCTAACAATGAGCAGTTCTTC
NA NA TRBJ2-7 TRBV5-5 CASSLGRVVNEQYF TGTGCCAGCAGCTTGGGGCGGGTGGTGAACGAGCAGTACTTC
NA TRBD1 TRBJ2-4 TRBV27 CASSTWDRLAKNIQYF TGTGCCAGCAGTACTTGGGACAGATTAGCCAAAAACATTCAGTACTTC
few TRBD1 TRBJ1-2 TRBV5-5 CASSPIPGQGVGYGYTF TGTGCCAGCAGCCCAATCCCGGGACAGGGAGTGGGCTATGGCTACACCTTC
NA TRBD1 TRBJ2-1 TRBV10-3 CATLSTGMESSYNEQFF TGTGCCACGCTTTCGACAGGGATGGAGAGCTCCTACAATGAGCAGTTCTTC
NA TRBD1 TRBJ2-1 TRBV14 CASSQVRTGFYNEQFF TGTGCCAGCAGCCAAGTACGGACAGGGTTTTACAATGAGCAGTTCTTC
NA NA TRBJ1-5 TRBV7-9 CASSPSYGNQPQHF TGTGCCAGCAGCCCGAGCTACGGCAATCAGCCCCAGCATTTT
few NA TRBJ2-3 TRBV4-1 CASRPGSKVGTDTQYF TGCGCCAGCAGGCCAGGGTCAAAGGTTGGCACAGATACGCAGTATTTT